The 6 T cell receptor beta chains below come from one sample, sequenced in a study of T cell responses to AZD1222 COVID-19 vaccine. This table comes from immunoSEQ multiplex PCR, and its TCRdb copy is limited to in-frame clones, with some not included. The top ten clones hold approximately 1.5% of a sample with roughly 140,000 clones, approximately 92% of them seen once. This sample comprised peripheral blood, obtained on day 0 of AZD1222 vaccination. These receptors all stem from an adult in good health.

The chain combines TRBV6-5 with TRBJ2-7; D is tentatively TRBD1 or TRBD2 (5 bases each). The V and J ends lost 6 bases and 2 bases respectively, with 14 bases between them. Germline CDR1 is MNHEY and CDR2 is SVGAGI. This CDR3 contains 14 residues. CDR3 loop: CASSALEGPYEQYF. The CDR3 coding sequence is TGTGCCAGCAGCGCCCTAGAGGGACCCTACGAGCAGTACTTC.

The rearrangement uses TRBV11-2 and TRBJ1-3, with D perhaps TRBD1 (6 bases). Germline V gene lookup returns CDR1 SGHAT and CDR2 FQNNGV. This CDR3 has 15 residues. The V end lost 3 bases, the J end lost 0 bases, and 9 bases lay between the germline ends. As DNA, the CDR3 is TGTGCCAGCAGCTTTACAGGGCTCTCTGGAAACACCATATATTTT. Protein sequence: CASSFTGLSGNTIYF.

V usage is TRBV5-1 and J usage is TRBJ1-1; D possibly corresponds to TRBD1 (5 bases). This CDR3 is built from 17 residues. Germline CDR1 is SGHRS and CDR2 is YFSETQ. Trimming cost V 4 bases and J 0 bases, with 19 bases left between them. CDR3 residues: CASSPEPGTAMNTEAFF. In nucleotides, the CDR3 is TGCGCCAGCAGCCCCGAACCCGGGACGGCCATGAACACTGAAGCTTTCTTT.

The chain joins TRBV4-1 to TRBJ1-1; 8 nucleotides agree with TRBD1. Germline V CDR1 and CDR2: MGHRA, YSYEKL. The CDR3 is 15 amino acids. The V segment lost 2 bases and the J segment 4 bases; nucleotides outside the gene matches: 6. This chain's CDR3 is CASSQRQGSGTEAFF. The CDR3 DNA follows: TGCGCCAGCAGCCAACGACAGGGGAGTGGCACTGAAGCTTTCTTT.

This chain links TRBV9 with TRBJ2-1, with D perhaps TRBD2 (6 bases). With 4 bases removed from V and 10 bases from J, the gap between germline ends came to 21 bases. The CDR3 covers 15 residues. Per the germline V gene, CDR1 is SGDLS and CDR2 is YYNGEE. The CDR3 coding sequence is TGTGCCAGCAGCCCCCGTGGGGGGACTTTGGGGGAGCAGTTCTTC. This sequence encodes CASSPRGGTLGEQFF. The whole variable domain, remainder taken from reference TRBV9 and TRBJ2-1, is DSGVTQTPKHLITATGQRVTLRCSPRSGDLSVYWYQQSLDQGLQFLIQYYNGEERAKGNILERFSAQQFPDLHSELNLSSLELGDSALYFCASSPRGGTLGEQFFGPGTRLTVL.

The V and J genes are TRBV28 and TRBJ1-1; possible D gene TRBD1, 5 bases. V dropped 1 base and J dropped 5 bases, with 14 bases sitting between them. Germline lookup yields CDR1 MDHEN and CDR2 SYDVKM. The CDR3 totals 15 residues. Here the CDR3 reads CASSLSGGGGTEAFF. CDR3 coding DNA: TGTGCCAGCAGTTTATCTGGGGGTGGTGGGACTGAAGCTTTCTTT.